This entry concerns a single T cell receptor beta chain. Donors sampled were nominally healthy, though unrecorded immune exposures were likely. These data originate in a study of cytomegalovirus exposure and HLA in healthy donors. Study background: Within the Caucasian-associated ancestry cluster were more than 75% of the roughly 430 genotyped donors.

From germline, CDR1 is LNHNV and CDR2 YYDKDF (reference sequence). This CDR3 is 15 amino acids long. Trimming took 2 bases from V and 4 from J, leaving 14 bases between them. 13 Jbeta primers and 60 Vbeta primers were used for the PCR. TCRdb's table, derived via immunoSEQ multiplex PCR, lists solely in-frame clones and lacks some. This sample has 150,000 or so clones, with around two thirds found just once. Sequencing was carried out using PBMCs. This TCR was sampled from a man between 18 and 29 years old in good health and CMV-seropositive. V usage is TRBV15 and J usage is TRBJ1-2, with a weak D call TRBD1 (6 bases). The CDR3 sequence is CATSRYTGPGYGYTF. The CDR3 coding sequence is TGTGCCACCAGCAGATACACAGGGCCAGGCTATGGCTACACCTTC. Based on the CDR3 plus reference TRBV15 and TRBJ1-2, the full variable domain is DAMVIQNPRYQVTQFGKPVTLSCSQTLNHNVMYWYQQKSSQAPKLLFHYYDKDFNNEADTPDNFQSRRPNTSFCFLDIRSPGLGDTAMYLCATSRYTGPGYGYTFGSGTRLTVV.